The 14 T cell receptor beta chains below come from one sample, sequenced in a study of T-cell reconstitution after alpha-beta-depleted transplantation in children. This sample's TCRbeta library carried unique molecular identifier barcodes. TCRdb re-called the PCR reads through MiXCR, storing one row per CDR3 protein. Of roughly 20,000 distinct CDR3 sequences listed, approximately 11% are singletons. This material consisted of PBMCs from the stem cell graft donor, taken from the stem cell graft. These TCRs come from a human donor who donated a stem cell graft to a child with chronic granulomatous disease.

This clonotype was seen at least ten times. V and J are TRBV20-1 and TRBJ1-4, with D uncertain. The CDR3 has 15 amino acids. V was shortened by 0 bases and J by 2 bases, with 10 bases between the two germline ends. CDR1 is DFQATT and CDR2 is SNEGSKA in the germline V gene (reference sequence). The CDR3 protein is CSARDLRLTNEKLFF. The CDR3 DNA follows: TGCAGTGCTAGAGATCTAAGGCTTACTAATGAAAAACTGTTTTTT.

This clonotype was counted only a few times. An end of the junction does not agree with germline; a read error may underlie this. The chain combines TRBV20-1 with TRBJ2-1; 15 nucleotides line up with TRBD2. Germline CDR1 and CDR2: DFQATT and SNEGSKA (reference sequence). The CDR3 is made up of 11 amino acids. The CDR3 DNA reads as TGCAGTGCGGGGACTAGCGGGAGGAAAGTCTTC. Translation: CSAGTSGRKVF.

This clonotype was found many times. The chain is built from TRBV27 and TRBJ1-2; TRBD1 matches at 8 bases. The CDR3 has 15 residues. The ends lost 5 bases at V and 3 bases at J; junction bases unmatched: 8. The germline V gene has CDR1 MNHEY and CDR2 SMNVEV (reference sequence). The CDR3 nucleotides are TGTGCCAGCAGTCCTGGGCAGGGGGCCCACTATGGCTACACCTTC. It is translated as CASSPGQGAHYGYTF.

Many counts were recorded for this clonotype. The chain couples TRBV5-1 to TRBJ2-7; no clear D. Trimming took off 4 bases at V and 2 bases at J, with 16 bases between the two ends. CDR1 SGHRS and CDR2 YFSETQ come from the germline V gene. There are 15 residues in the CDR3. The CDR3 protein is CASSPTGRTPYEQYF. The CDR3 DNA follows: TGCGCCAGCAGCCCGACGGGCCGAACCCCCTACGAGCAGTACTTC. The whole variable domain, filled in from reference TRBV5-1 and TRBJ2-7, reads KAGVTQTPRYLIKTRGQQVTLSCSPISGHRSVSWYQQTPGQGLQFLFEYFSETQRNKGNFPGRFSGRQFSNSRSEMNVSTLELGDSALYLCASSPTGRTPYEQYFGPGTRLTVT.

At least ten counts were recorded for this clonotype. V and J are TRBV12-3 or TRBV12-4 and TRBJ2-1; no clear D. The length of the CDR3 is 13 residues. The V and J ends lost 3 bases and 5 bases respectively, with 8 bases between them. CDR3 protein: CASSLTANNEQFF. As DNA, the CDR3 is TGTGCCAGCAGTTTGACGGCTAACAATGAGCAGTTCTTC.

There are many counts of this clonotype. The CDR3 DNA is TGCGCCAGCAGCCCCCGGGGTCGTAACCAAGAGACCCAGTACTTC. It codes for CASSPRGRNQETQYF. The rearrangement joins TRBV5-1 to TRBJ2-5; possibly TRBD2 for D (5 bases). V shed 4 bases and J shed 0 bases, with 13 bases lying between them. Per the germline V gene, CDR1 is SGHRS and CDR2 is YFSETQ. The CDR3 totals 15 residues.

This clonotype is medium-sized by share. This rearrangement joins TRBV29-1 to TRBJ1-2, with 11 bases identical to TRBD1. The CDR3 loop spans 13 amino acids. J gave up 4 bases and V 6 bases, and 4 bases lay outside the gene matches. Looked up from germline, CDR1 is SQVTM and CDR2 is ANQGSEA. CDR3 nucleotide sequence: TGCAGCGTGTGGACAGGGGGCACCTATGGCTACACCTTC. This gives the protein CSVWTGGTYGYTF.

This clonotype was observed at least ten times. The rearrangement uses TRBV12-3 or TRBV12-4 and TRBJ2-7; 9 bases are shared with TRBD1. V was pared by 5 bases and J by 12 bases, with 11 bases of the junction left unmatched. CDR3 length: 13 amino acids. CDR3 sequence: CASSPDRGFSGYF. The CDR3 bases are TGTGCCAGCAGTCCCGACAGGGGGTTCAGCGGGTACTTC.

There are many counts of this clonotype. The chain combines TRBV7-9 with TRBJ1-3, with 10 nucleotides matching TRBD1. The V segment lost 5 bases and the J segment 8 bases; nucleotides outside the gene matches: 12. Germline lookup yields CDR1 SEHNR and CDR2 FQNEAQ (reference sequence). The CDR3 contains 16 residues. The CDR3 here is CASSRRGQGYTDTIYF. DNA of the CDR3: TGTGCCAGCAGCCGGAGGGGACAGGGGTATACGGACACCATATATTTT. Looking up the rest from reference TRBV7-9 and TRBJ1-3 gives the full variable domain: DTGVSQNPRHKITKRGQNVTFRCDPISEHNRLYWYRQTLGQGPEFLTYFQNEAQLEKSRLLSDRFSAERPKGSFSTLEIQRTEQGDSAMYLCASSRRGQGYTDTIYFGEGSWLTVV.

The V and J genes are TRBV5-1 and TRBJ2-3; perhaps TRBD2 as D (5 bases). This CDR3 contains 15 residues. CDR1 and CDR2 from the germline V gene are SGHRS and YFSETQ. V was shortened by 1 base and J by 4 bases, with 13 bases between the two germline ends. CDR3 residues: CASSLSSGSPDTQYF. The DNA for the CDR3 is TGCGCCAGCAGCTTGTCGTCGGGGAGCCCAGATACGCAGTATTTT.

The chain is built from TRBV29-1 and TRBJ2-1, with 8 bases that match TRBD1. The CDR3 consists of 13 residues. The germline V gene encodes CDR1 SQVTM and CDR2 ANQGSEA. The junction had 6 bases not matched to a gene; V was cut back by 1 base and J by 10 bases. The CDR3 region is CSVEVEQGGEQFF. The CDR3, as DNA: TGCAGCGTTGAAGTGGAACAGGGGGGCGAGCAGTTCTTC.

This sequence joins TRBV23-1 and TRBJ2-3; D is perhaps TRBD1 or TRBD2 (6 bases each). TRBV23-1 is identified as an open reading frame with a role that is uncertain. Trimming removed 3 bases at V and 4 bases at J, with 14 bases between. The length of the CDR3 is 15 residues. The CDR3: CASSHVEGVPDTQYF. In nucleotides, the CDR3 is TGCGCCAGCAGTCACGTGGAGGGGGTGCCAGATACGCAGTATTTT.

This clonotype was seen many times. A much larger clone differs by one base, so this may be a read error. The chain couples TRBV29-1 to TRBJ2-6; D may correspond to TRBD1 or TRBD2 (5 bases each). Germline lookup yields CDR1 SQVTM and CDR2 ANQGSEA. The CDR3 spans 14 residues. The CDR3 nucleotides read TGCAGCGTTGAACGGGGATCTGGGGCCAACGGCCTGACTTTC. It encodes CSVERGSGANGLTF.

This clonotype is a singleton in its sample. Compared with germline, one end of the junction differs, possibly owing to a read error. The gene calls are TRBV7-7 and TRBJ1-1; D remains ambiguous. Per germline, CDR1 SSHAT and CDR2 FNYEAQ (reference sequence). The CDR3 consists of 15 residues. The CDR3 spells CASSLGRPPNTEAFF. CDR3 DNA sequence: TGTGCTAGCAGCTTAGGTAGGCCCCCGAACACTGAAGCTTTCTTT. The full variable domain, completed using reference TRBV7-7 and TRBJ1-1, is GAGVSQSPRYKVTKRGQDVTLRCDPISSHATLYWYQQALGQGPEFLTYFNYEAQPDKSGLPSDRFSAERPEGSISTLTIQRTEQRDSAMYRCASSLGRPPNTEAFFGQGTRLTVV.